This entry lists 11 T cell receptor beta chains sequenced from one sample in a study of T cell responses to AZD1222 COVID-19 vaccine. The method was immunoSEQ multiplex PCR; TCRdb's version includes in-frame clones alone and lacks a portion of them. Of 150,000 to 200,000 clones in the sample, 88% are singletons; the top ten hold less than 0.55%. This specimen consisted of peripheral blood, obtained on day 0 of AZD1222 vaccination. These receptors were collected from an adult in good health.

The chain carries TRBV19 and TRBJ1-5, with D unclear. The CDR3 totals 12 residues. Deletions cut 4 bases from V and 3 bases from J, with 4 bases between. CDR1 is LNHDA, CDR2 SQIVND, per germline (reference sequence). The CDR3 bases are TGTGCCAGTAGTAATGTCAATCAGCCCCAGCATTTT. It is translated as CASSNVNQPQHF.

Written as DNA, the CDR3 is TGTGCCAGCAGCTTAGGAGGGGCATCAGATACGCAGTATTTT. Translation: CASSLGGASDTQYF. The genes are TRBV11-3 and TRBJ2-3; tentatively, D is TRBD1 or TRBD2 (5 bases each). CDR3 length: 14 residues. Trimming cost V 1 base and J 4 bases, with 9 bases left between them. Per the germline V gene, CDR1 is SGHNT and CDR2 is YENEEA.

The chain couples TRBV28 to TRBJ1-5; unclear D gene. Germline-derived CDR1 and CDR2 are MDHEN and SYDVKM. The CDR3 runs to 15 residues. Between the trimmed V and J ends, which lost 5 bases and 1 base, there was a span of 12 bases. The CDR3 sequence is CASSVSEWSNQPQHF. The CDR3 DNA sequence: TGTGCCAGCAGTGTGTCAGAATGGAGCAATCAGCCCCAGCATTTT.

The chain is built from TRBV30 and TRBJ1-5; the D gene is possibly TRBD1 (5 bases). Trimming stripped 0 bases from V and 7 bases from J, with 13 bases between. In germline, CDR1 is GTSNPN, CDR2 SVGIG (reference sequence). CDR3 length equals 14 residues. CDR3 residues: CAWSVLGGAQPQHF. The CDR3 DNA reads as TGTGCCTGGAGTGTACTGGGAGGGGCCCAGCCCCAGCATTTT.

The chain links TRBV9 to TRBJ1-1; 7 bases agree with TRBD1. Germline trimming cut 3 bases from V and 4 bases from J; bases unmatched to any gene: 6. This CDR3 has 14 amino acids. In germline, CDR1 is SGDLS, CDR2 YYNGEE. The CDR3 region is CASSAAGGVTEAFF. The CDR3 nucleotides read TGTGCCAGCAGCGCCGCAGGGGGTGTCACTGAAGCTTTCTTT.

The J gene is TRBJ2-3, the V gene TRBV27; 12 nucleotides agree with TRBD1. Trimming cost V 8 bases and J 5 bases; bases outside gene matches: 8. The CDR3 runs to 15 residues. Looked up from germline, CDR1 is MNHEY and CDR2 is SMNVEV (reference sequence). The CDR3 DNA sequence: TGTGCCAGCGGCACCGGGACAGGGGGCGTAGATACGCAGTATTTT. It encodes CASGTGTGGVDTQYF.

The rearrangement joins TRBV24-1 to TRBJ1-5; D unclear. CDR1 and CDR2 from the germline V gene are KGHDR and SFDVKD. Trimming shortened V by 9 bases and J by 4 bases, and 12 bases separated the two germline ends. This CDR3 is 13 amino acids long. CDR3 in DNA: TGTGCCACCGCAGGCGGGTTGAATCAGCCCCAGCATTTT. Amino acid sequence: CATAGGLNQPQHF.

This chain connects TRBV4-3 to TRBJ1-6, with D uncertain. There are 15 residues in the CDR3. The germline V gene encodes CDR1 LGHNA and CDR2 YSLEER. V dropped 1 base and J dropped 6 bases, with 10 bases sitting between them. The CDR3 is CASSQGPKGNSPLHF. In DNA, the CDR3 is TGCGCCAGCAGCCAAGGGCCCAAGGGTAATTCACCCCTCCACTTT.

The V gene is TRBV9, the J gene TRBJ2-1; 13 bases are a match to TRBD2. The CDR3 is 15 amino acids. After removal of 4 bases from V and 3 bases from J, the junction contained 1 base not matched to a gene. Germline CDR1 and CDR2: SGDLS and YYNGEE. The CDR3 sequence is CASSRLAGGYNEQFF. CDR3 nucleotides: TGTGCCAGCAGCAGACTAGCGGGGGGCTACAATGAGCAGTTCTTC.

The chain recombines TRBV6-5 with TRBJ1-2; D is unclear. The CDR3 totals 14 residues. Germline values: CDR1 MNHEY, CDR2 SVGAGI. V was trimmed by 6 bases and J by 3 bases, leaving 14 bases between them. CDR3: CASREGTPYYGYTF. As DNA, the CDR3 is TGTGCCAGCAGAGAGGGCACCCCGTACTATGGCTACACCTTC.

The chain employs TRBV4-1 and TRBJ2-1, with 9 bases fitting TRBD2. The germline CDR1 and CDR2 sequences are MGHRA and YSYEKL. The CDR3 loop spans 18 amino acids. The junction had 8 bases not matched to a gene; V was cut back by 1 base and J by 1 base. The CDR3 sequence is CASSQGGRGALSYNEQFF. The CDR3 DNA is TGCGCCAGCAGCCAAGGCGGGAGGGGGGCGTTGTCCTACAATGAGCAGTTCTTC.